Described below is a single T cell receptor beta chain sequence and its context. The sample is drawn from a study of cytomegalovirus exposure and HLA in healthy donors. PCR involved 60 Vbeta and 13 Jbeta primers. Measured with immunoSEQ multiplex PCR; TCRdb has only the in-frame clones, and not every one. In the table there are under 200,000 clones, about 75% of which are singletons. Germline CDR1 reads MNHEY; CDR2 reads SVGAGI. CDR3 length: 14 amino acids. V lost 6 bases and J lost 3, with 14 bases in between. The rearrangement links TRBV6-5 to TRBJ1-1, with D maybe TRBD1 (5 bases). The sequence came from a woman aged 45-65 years in good health and CMV-seropositive. Material for sequencing was PBMCs. The DNA for the CDR3 is TGTGCCAGCAGCCCCGTGGGCAGGGACACTGAAGCTTTCTTT. Protein: CASSPVGRDTEAFF.